This T cell receptor beta chain comes out of a study of beta chain features in type 1 diabetes. Findings and caveats of the study: Possible PCR preference for shorter templates applied equally to patients and controls.

Expressed TCRB transcripts got sequenced, as all isolated RNA was reverse transcribed. Assay: immunoSEQ multiplex PCR; the TCRdb copy retains only in-frame clones and omits some. The profile shows roughly 140,000 clones, nearly 50% of them singletons. Trimming took 0 bases from V and 1 from J, leaving 12 bases between them. The CDR3 is made up of 16 amino acids. Germline values: CDR1 MNHEY, CDR2 SVGAGI. Worth noting for this clone: Its antigen is still unknown.

Every participating donor gave one draw, a heparinised blood sample averaging about 100 mL. The TCR comes from a man in his late teens or twenties in good health. The chain combines TRBV6-5 with TRBJ1-2; D is unresolved. What was sequenced was Tregs from blood. The CDR3 spells CASSYSAIQLNYGYTF. The CDR3 DNA reads as TGTGCCAGCAGTTACTCGGCCATACAGCTTAACTATGGCTACACCTTC.